Listed below are T cell receptor beta chains from one sample, sequenced in a study of Graves' ophthalmopathy and Graves' hyperthyroidism. Each CDR3 protein is one row after TCRdb ran MiXCR on the multiplex PCR reads. The top ten clones hold 1.6% of a sample with fewer than 400,000 distinct CDR3 sequences, 18% of them seen once. The sequenced sample was peripheral blood. The receptors were gathered from a woman aged 18 to 35 with Graves' ophthalmopathy. CDR3s include the opening cysteine and the closing phenylalanine or tryptophan. D genes are given only for firm matches. Size is stated for part of the rows, as once, few or many counts, or as a class when the clone is expanded.

v_gene	j_gene	d_gene	abundance	CDR3nt	CDR3aa
TRBV6-4	TRBJ1-5	.	.	TGTGCCAGCAGTGATTCCACTGGGGGTTCGGGTAGCAATCAGCCCCAGCATTTT	CASSDSTGGSGSNQPQHF
TRBV4-1	TRBJ2-7	.	many	TGCGCCAGCAGCCGTAGCGGCCCCCCCGACGAGCAGTACTTC	CASSRSGPPDEQYF
TRBV28	TRBJ2-5	.	many	TGTGCCAGCAGTTTGGGGAGGAGGGGGCTAGAGACCCAGTACTTC	CASSLGRRGLETQYF
TRBV6-2/TRBV6-3	TRBJ1-6	.	many	TGTGCCAGCAGAAGGACCGGCTCCCTTAAATATAATTCACCCCTCCACTTT	CASRRTGSLKYNSPLHF
TRBV4-1	TRBJ1-5	TRBD1	.	TGCGCCAGCAGCCAGTTCCCACAGGGGGTAGGTAATCAGCCCCAGCATTTT	CASSQFPQGVGNQPQHF
TRBV27	TRBJ2-5	TRBD1	many	TGTGCCAGCAGTCCAAGACAGGGTGGTCGAGAGACCCAGTACTTC	CASSPRQGGRETQYF
TRBV30	TRBJ1-1	TRBD1	many	TGTGCCGGAGACAGGGGTTTCGACACTGAAGCTTTCTTT	CAGDRGFDTEAFF
TRBV6-2/TRBV6-3	TRBJ1-1	.	many	TGTGCCAGCAGTTACTCGGTTTGGGCCACTGAAGCTTTCTTT	CASSYSVWATEAFF
TRBV19	TRBJ2-6	.	many	TGTGCCAGTAAGGACCCAGCCACTGGGGCCAACGCCCTGACTTTC	CASKDPATGANALTF
TRBV6-2/TRBV6-3	TRBJ2-5	TRBD1	many	TGTGCCAGCAGTACCGACAGGGTTGAAGAGACCCAGTACTTC	CASSTDRVEETQYF
TRBV5-1	TRBJ1-1	.	few	TGCGCCAGCAGCGACGGGACTCTGGGGAACACTGAAGCTTTCTTT	CASSDGTLGNTEAFF
TRBV28	TRBJ2-2	.	.	TGTGCCAGCAGTTTCCCAGCGTTAGCCGGCACCGGGGAGCTGTTTTTT	CASSFPALAGTGELFF
TRBV6-1	TRBJ1-2	TRBD1	many	TGTGCCAGCAGCGAAGTGGGACAGGGATATGGCTACACCTTC	CASSEVGQGYGYTF
TRBV10-1	TRBJ1-6	.	.	TGCGCCAGCAGTGACGGACAGCGGAACAATTCACCCCTCCACTTT	CASSDGQRNNSPLHF
TRBV28	TRBJ2-2	.	many	TGTGCCAGCGGTCGGGCGAACACCGGGGAGCTGTTTTTT	CASGRANTGELFF
TRBV30	TRBJ1-6	.	many	TGTGCCTGGAGCGGGGCAAATTCACCCCTCCACTTT	CAWSGANSPLHF
TRBV2	TRBJ1-3	.	many	TGTGCCAGCAGGAGAGGGGTCTCTGGAAACACCATATATTTT	CASRRGVSGNTIYF
TRBV6-1	TRBJ1-4	TRBD1	many	TGTGCCAGCAGCAACCGGGACAGGGGGTTGGAAAAACTGTTTTTT	CASSNRDRGLEKLFF
TRBV12-3/TRBV12-4	TRBJ1-2	TRBD1	many	TGTGCCAGCATCATCCCCGGACAGGCCGCGTATGGTTACACCTTC	CASIIPGQAAYGYTF
TRBV6-2/TRBV6-3	TRBJ2-2	.	.	TGTGCCAGCAGTTACGGTCCTAGGGGCACCGGGGAGCTGTTTTTT	CASSYGPRGTGELFF